This T cell receptor (beta chain) was recorded in a study of T cell responses to AZD1222 COVID-19 vaccine. Study-level results: Nearly half of the spike-specific TCRs reportedly recognize variant regions that carry no mutations.

Germline CDR1 reads MDHEN; CDR2 reads SYDVKM. Trimming removed 4 bases at V and 0 bases at J, with 9 bases between. This CDR3 is 15 amino acids long. As for this clone: Its specificity is unknown.

Assay: immunoSEQ multiplex PCR; the TCRdb copy retains only in-frame clones and omits some. Among 95,000 to 100,000 clones listed, more than 80% were seen once. The sequence derives from an adult in good health. The V gene is TRBV28, the J gene TRBJ2-2; D gene unclear. The sequenced sample was peripheral blood, obtained on day 0 of AZD1222 vaccination. The CDR3: CASSSTGPNTGELFF. The CDR3 region has the DNA TGTGCCAGCAGTTCAACCGGTCCGAACACCGGGGAGCTGTTTTTT.